These 2 T cell receptor beta chains were all obtained from the same sample, sequenced in a study of vaccination and CD4 T cells after COVID-19. The treatment denotes: roughly 10-day PBMC culture with coronavirus spike peptide pools or control peptides (ViraFEST assay). Their specific antigens are unknown. With the Oncomine TCR Beta short-read assay, DNA from cultured CD4+ T cells was sequenced. TCRdb redid the calling of the PCR reads with MiXCR, one entry per CDR3 protein. In the table there are about 20,000 distinct CDR3 sequences, around 50% of which are singletons. Sequenced: CD4+ T cells from blood, cultured in vitro. These receptors originate from a human donor who had recovered from COVID-19.

About this clonotype itself: Germline and junction disagree at one end, which may indicate a read error. The chain combines TRBV7-9 with TRBJ1-5; unclear D gene. Looked up from germline, CDR1 is SEHNR and CDR2 is FQNEAQ (reference sequence). This CDR3 is built from 12 residues. The CDR3 DNA follows: TGTGTCAGCAGTCGAGGCACTCAGCCCCAGCATTTT. Protein sequence: CVSSRGTQPQHF. Together with reference TRBV7-9 and TRBJ1-5, the CDR3 gives the full variable domain: DTGVSQNPRHKITKRGQNVTFRCDPISEHNRLYWYRQTLGQGPEFLTYFQNEAQLEKSRLLSDRFSAERPKGSFSTLEIQRTEQGDSAMYLCVSSRGTQPQHFGDGTRLSIL.

V is TRBV2 and J is TRBJ2-2; TRBD2 is a possible D gene (6 bases). Germline CDR1 and CDR2: SNHLY and FYNNEI. The V gene lost 11 bases and the J gene lost 7 bases, with 17 bases spanning the gap. The CDR3 is made up of 13 amino acids. This CDR3 is CAGGTTGVGELFF. For the CDR3, the DNA is TGTGCCGGAGGGACGACCGGGGTCGGGGAGCTGTTTTTT.